This T cell receptor beta chain is drawn from a study of technical replicates of blood from a few donors. Some clones are missing from TCRdb's copy, which holds only in-frame ones; the method was immunoSEQ multiplex PCR. The sample lists fewer than 100,000 clones; approximately 97% were seen once. The germline CDR1 and CDR2 sequences are LNHDA and SQIVND (reference sequence). V gave up 8 bases and J gave up 1 base; unmatched junction bases: 1. The CDR3 is 12 amino acids. V is TRBV19 and J is TRBJ2-5; 7 nucleotides align to TRBD2. The sequence derives from a human donor in good health. Sequencing was carried out using T cells isolated from PBMCs. CDR3 sequence: CASGGVQETQYF. The CDR3 DNA reads TGTGCCAGTGGGGGGGTCCAAGAGACCCAGTACTTC.